This record looks at one T cell receptor (beta chain) sequence and its context. This sample is drawn from a study of technical replicates of blood from a handful of donors. Profiled with immunoSEQ multiplex PCR; TCRdb holds only in-frame clones, not every one. The sample has 60,000 to 65,000 clones; around 87% are singletons. The TCR was taken from a human donor in good health. Some clones in this sample may be carry-over from other donors' samples. The sequenced sample consisted of PBMCs.

DNA of the CDR3: TGCGCCAGCAGCCAAGTGGAAGGAGCTAACTATGGCTACACCTTC. This sequence encodes CASSQVEGANYGYTF. J is TRBJ1-2 and V is TRBV4-3; no firm D call. Looked up from germline, CDR1 is LGHNA and CDR2 is YSLEER. The CDR3 covers 15 residues. The V end was cut by 1 base, the J end by 0 bases, with 9 bases between.